This is a list of T cell receptor beta chains from one sample in a study of T cells after yellow fever vaccination. TCRdb independently ran MiXCR on the 5' RACE reads; one entry per CDR3 protein. The table has under 550,000 distinct CDR3 sequences, 20% to 25% seen once. Specimen: PBMCs, collected more than 20 days after the first yellow fever vaccination. The receptors were gathered from a man aged 18-30 years who received the YFV17D yellow fever vaccine. Each CDR3 is given with its conserved first and last residue. The D gene is left open where the match is weak. Not all rows give a size; the values are once, few, many and, for expanded clones, a class.

>TRBJ2-2|TRBD2|TRBV11-1|few
CASSSLAGEGTGELFF
TGTGCCAGCAGCTCGCTAGCGGGGGAGGGCACCGGGGAGCTGTTTTTT
>TRBJ2-2|TRBD2|TRBV10-3|many
CAISESSGGPTNTGELFF
TGTGCCATCAGTGAGTCGAGCGGGGGGCCTACGAACACCGGGGAGCTGTTTTTT
>TRBJ2-1|TRBD2|TRBV20-1|few
CSARSGGTYNEQFF
TGCAGTGCTAGGTCCGGGGGGACCTACAATGAGCAGTTCTTC
>TRBJ2-5|-|TRBV20-1|few
CSASGWRDIVGETQYF
TGCAGTGCTTCCGGTTGGCGGGACATAGTAGGCGAGACCCAGTACTTC
>TRBJ1-1|TRBD1|TRBV9|few
CASSVGTGLEAFF
TGTGCCAGCAGCGTAGGGACAGGGCTGGAAGCTTTCTTT
>TRBJ2-7|-|TRBV18|-
CASSPVFAPLEQYF
TGTGCCAGCTCACCCGTATTTGCCCCTCTCGAGCAGTACTTC
>TRBJ2-2|-|TRBV5-1|few
CASSPGTPTIGELFF
TGCGCCAGCAGCCCCGGGACTCCAACGATCGGGGAGCTGTTTTTT
>TRBJ2-1|TRBD2|TRBV6-1|few
CASRGSRGGYNEQFF
TGTGCCAGCAGAGGAAGCCGGGGGGGCTACAATGAGCAGTTCTTC
>TRBJ1-1|-|TRBV12-3/TRBV12-4|few
CASGFVNTEAFF
TGTGCCAGCGGTTTCGTGAACACTGAAGCTTTCTTT
>TRBJ2-5|-|TRBV11-2|once
CASSSRGVRQTQYF
TGTGCCAGCAGCTCGAGGGGGGTCCGCCAGACCCAGTACTTC
>TRBJ2-5|-|TRBV4-1|-
CASSQWAQETQYF
TGCGCCAGCAGCCAATGGGCCCAAGAGACCCAGTACTTC
>TRBJ2-2|-|TRBV5-8|few
CASSSKTEDTGELFF
TGTGCCAGCAGCTCTAAGACAGAAGACACCGGGGAGCTGTTTTTT
>TRBJ2-3|TRBD2|TRBV6-2/TRBV6-3|few
CASSYSLLAGPTQYF
TGTGCCAGCAGTTACTCGTTGCTAGCGGGGCCTACGCAGTATTTT
>TRBJ2-6|TRBD2|TRBV6-2/TRBV6-3|-
CASSRTRSGANVLTF
TGTGCCAGCAGTCGGACTAGAAGTGGGGCCAACGTCCTGACTTTC
>TRBJ1-3|-|TRBV6-5|many
CASRGGSISGNTIYF
TGTGCCAGCAGGGGAGGCAGTATCTCTGGAAACACCATATATTTT
>TRBJ2-1|-|TRBV5-6|-
CASSLDKWEQFF
TGTGCCAGCAGCCTGGACAAATGGGAGCAGTTCTTC
>TRBJ2-1|-|TRBV4-1|-
CASSEGKGVNEQFF
TGCGCCAGCAGCGAAGGAAAAGGGGTCAATGAGCAGTTCTTC
>TRBJ2-3|TRBD2|TRBV7-6|once
CASSLEQRGGLNTQYF
TGTGCCAGCAGCTTGGAACAACGGGGGGGCCTGAATACGCAGTATTTT
>TRBJ1-2|-|TRBV4-3|few
CASSQASGDAIGYTF
TGCGCCAGCAGCCAAGCGTCAGGGGACGCTATTGGCTACACCTTC
>TRBJ1-1|-|TRBV29-1|-
CSVDNTGLNTEAFF
TGCAGCGTTGATAATACAGGGTTAAACACTGAAGCTTTCTTT
>TRBJ2-2|-|TRBV4-1|-
CASSQGWGDPGELFF
TGCGCCAGCAGCCAAGGGTGGGGAGACCCCGGGGAGCTGTTTTTT
>TRBJ2-7|-|TRBV7-8|-
CASSRPGGEQYF
TGTGCCAGCAGCCGTCCTGGGGGCGAGCAGTACTTC
>TRBJ1-2|-|TRBV28|-
CASSLGGDSYGYTF
TGTGCCAGCAGTTTGGGAGGGGACTCCTATGGCTACACCTTC
>TRBJ2-5|-|TRBV18|-
CASSPTGRAETQYF
TGTGCCAGCTCACCCACAGGGAGAGCAGAGACCCAGTACTTC
>TRBJ1-5|TRBD1|TRBV20-1|-
CSAQTGTGNQPQHF
TGCAGTGCGCAGACAGGGACGGGAAATCAGCCCCAGCATTTT
>TRBJ1-5|-|TRBV6-5|few
CASSYARGNQPQHF
TGTGCCAGCAGTTACGCCAGGGGCAATCAGCCCCAGCATTTT
>TRBJ2-5|TRBD2|TRBV6-2/TRBV6-3|-
CASSYKASGGDQETQYF
TGTGCCAGCAGTTACAAGGCGAGCGGGGGCGACCAAGAGACCCAGTACTTC
>TRBJ1-2|-|TRBV5-5|few
CASSLAVRRNYGYTF
TGTGCCAGCAGCTTGGCGGTTAGGAGAAACTATGGCTACACCTTC
>TRBJ2-3|-|TRBV7-2|few
CASSFAGQSTQYF
TGTGCCAGCAGCTTCGCGGGACAGAGTACGCAGTATTTT
>TRBJ1-6|-|TRBV5-5|-
CASSTLTAGDDWASPLHF
TGTGCCAGCAGCACCCTAACGGCAGGGGACGATTGGGCTTCACCCCTCCACTTT
>TRBJ2-5|TRBD2|TRBV7-9|once
CASSRGLAGGVQETQYF
TGTGCCAGCAGCAGGGGACTAGCGGGGGGGGTTCAAGAGACCCAGTACTTC
>TRBJ2-3|-|TRBV27|-
CASSLIGVRTDTQYF
TGTGCCAGCAGTTTAATTGGGGTTCGAACAGATACGCAGTATTTT
>TRBJ1-2|-|TRBV12-3/TRBV12-4|-
CASSYDRLYGYTF
TGTGCCAGCAGCTATGACAGGCTCTATGGCTACACCTTC
>TRBJ2-4|-|TRBV10-3|-
CAISLGFNRSVSKNIQYF
TGTGCCATCAGTTTAGGATTTAACCGGAGCGTCTCCAAAAACATTCAGTACTTC
>TRBJ2-5|-|TRBV2|few
CASSEGQKKETQYF
TGTGCCAGCAGTGAAGGACAGAAAAAAGAGACCCAGTACTTC
>TRBJ1-1|TRBD1|TRBV5-1|-
CASSLVGTGGAYTEAFF
TGCGCCAGCAGCTTGGTAGGGACAGGGGGAGCATACACTGAAGCTTTCTTT
>TRBJ2-2|-|TRBV15|few
CATSRDIGVGELFF
TGTGCCACCAGCAGAGATATAGGGGTCGGGGAGCTGTTTTTT